This TCR beta chain was observed in a study of blood T cell repertoires in COVID-19 (dated by TCRdb to about 2020). Concerning the study at large: Collaborator samples came from the United States, Italy and Spain and covered acute and convalescent phases of COVID-19. The prospective study material was composed of cDNA or gDNA derived from T cells, B-cell-depleted T cells, or PBMCs. Subjects who had been exposed to COVID-19, were actively infected with it, or had recovered from it provided the deeply sampled blood TCRbeta repertoires that made up the dataset. The repertoires were released in a freely available public database meant as a resource for research on the immune response to SARS-CoV-2. The samples were drawn from two sources: the first 160 participants of the ongoing ImmuneRACE study, and over 950 subjects contributed by 6 global collaborators. Sample metadata almost always included a de-identified subject ID, COVID-19 status, age in years and sex. HLA class I and class II types, where available, came from metadata supplied by the sample provider rather than from assay-based typing. Here is what the overall study found, with its caveats: How much clinical and demographic metadata was included differed by source and by participant, and the metadata was provided uncurated.

V was cut back by 0 bases and J by 3 bases, leaving a gap of 6 bases between them. Based on the germline V gene, the CDR1 and CDR2 sequences are SGHTS and YDEGEE. The CDR3 holds 14 amino acids from the cysteine to the phenylalanine. CDR3 DNA is the only sequence kept; it has 42 bases, read in frame from the first base. As regards this clone: The antigen it recognizes is unknown. No much larger clonotype is one base removed from it; base qualities were not supplied.

Another Seattle source contributed samples from volunteer blood donors who had recovered from COVID-19. Collaborating institutions collected whole blood in K2EDTA tubes following their own protocols. For TCRbeta analysis, collaborators shipped samples in one of three forms: frozen whole blood, isolated PBMCs, or DNA extracted from either of those sample types. TCRbeta CDR3 regions were amplified from genomic DNA using the immunoSEQ Assay, a bias-controlled multiplex PCR. Under the source paper's analysis protocol: The number of nucleated cells in each sample was estimated by amplification of reference gene primers within the assay. To quantify the absolute abundance of each unique TCRbeta CDR3 rearrangement, sequence reads were collapsed and filtered. For each sample, productive Simpson clonality was calculated by taking the square root of Simpson's diversity index across productive rearrangements. TCRdb re-hosts the immuneACCESS table, in-frame sequences only. Its copies lack some clones; in the studies checked, an unresolved V gene accounts for under half of them, and the cause for the rest is not known. From that table come the V and J calls and clone size; the DNA was used to work out D and trimming. Recorded for this sample are 200,000 to 250,000 clones; around nine tenths of them occurred a single time. Roughly 6.2% of the sample rests with the top ten.

The sequence joins TRBV5-8 to TRBJ1-4; no D gene call is confident. This TCR was recovered from a man in his sixties who had recovered from COVID-19. Input material: peripheral blood. The DNA sequence reads TGTGCCAGCAGCTTGGGGCAGTCTAATGAAAAACTGTTTTTT. This encodes CASSLGQSNEKLFF.